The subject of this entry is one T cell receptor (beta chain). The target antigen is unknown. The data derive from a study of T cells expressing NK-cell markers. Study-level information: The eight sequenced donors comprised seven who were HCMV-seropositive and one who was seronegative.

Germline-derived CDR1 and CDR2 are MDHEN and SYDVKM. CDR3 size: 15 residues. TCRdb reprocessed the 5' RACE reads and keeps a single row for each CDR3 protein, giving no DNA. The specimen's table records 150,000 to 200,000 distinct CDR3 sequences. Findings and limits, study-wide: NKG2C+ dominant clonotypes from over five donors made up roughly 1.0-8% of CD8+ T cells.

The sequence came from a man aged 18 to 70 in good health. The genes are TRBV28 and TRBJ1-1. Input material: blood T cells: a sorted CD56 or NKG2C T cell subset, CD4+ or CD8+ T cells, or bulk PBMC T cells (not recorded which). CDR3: CASSSGPRANTEAFF.